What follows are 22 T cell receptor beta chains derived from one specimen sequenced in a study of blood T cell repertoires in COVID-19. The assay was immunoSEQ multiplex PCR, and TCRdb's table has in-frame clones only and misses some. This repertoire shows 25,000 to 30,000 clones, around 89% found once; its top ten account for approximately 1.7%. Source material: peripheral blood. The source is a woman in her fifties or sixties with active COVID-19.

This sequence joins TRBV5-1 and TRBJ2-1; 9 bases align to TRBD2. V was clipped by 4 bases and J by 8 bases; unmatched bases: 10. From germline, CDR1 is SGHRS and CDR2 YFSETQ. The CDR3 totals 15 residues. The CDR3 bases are TGCGCCAGCAGCCCAGGACTAGCGTCAGGCCATGAGCAGTTCTTC. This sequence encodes CASSPGLASGHEQFF.

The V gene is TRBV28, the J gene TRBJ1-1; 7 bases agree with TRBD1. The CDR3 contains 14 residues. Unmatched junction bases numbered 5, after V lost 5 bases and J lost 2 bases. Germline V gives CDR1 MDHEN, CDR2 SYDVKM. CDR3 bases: TGTGCCAGCAGTCCAGGGGGACCTAACACTGAAGCTTTCTTT. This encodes CASSPGGPNTEAFF.

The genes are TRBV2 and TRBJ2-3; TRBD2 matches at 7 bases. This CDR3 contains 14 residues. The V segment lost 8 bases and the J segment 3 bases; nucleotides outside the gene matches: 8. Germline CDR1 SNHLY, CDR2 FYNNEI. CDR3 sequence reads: CASSISGRTDTQYF. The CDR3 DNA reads TGTGCCAGCTCTATTAGCGGGCGTACAGATACGCAGTATTTT. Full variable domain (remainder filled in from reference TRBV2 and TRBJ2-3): EPEVTQTPSHQVTQMGQEVILRCVPISNHLYFYWYRQILGQKVEFLVSFYNNEISEKSEIFDDQFSVERPDGSNFTLKIRSTKLEDSAMYFCASSISGRTDTQYFGPGTRLTVL.

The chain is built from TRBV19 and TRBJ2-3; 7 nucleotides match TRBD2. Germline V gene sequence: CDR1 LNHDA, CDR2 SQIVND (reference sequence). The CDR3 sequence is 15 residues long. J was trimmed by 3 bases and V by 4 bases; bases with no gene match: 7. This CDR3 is CASSRGGRITDTQYF. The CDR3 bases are TGTGCCAGTAGTAGGGGGGGTAGAATTACAGATACGCAGTATTTT. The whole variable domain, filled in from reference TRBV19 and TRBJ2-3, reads DGGITQSPKYLFRKEGQNVTLSCEQNLNHDAMYWYRQDPGQGLRLIYYSQIVNDFQKGDIAEGYSVSREKKESFPLTVTSAQKNPTAFYLCASSRGGRITDTQYFGPGTRLTVL.

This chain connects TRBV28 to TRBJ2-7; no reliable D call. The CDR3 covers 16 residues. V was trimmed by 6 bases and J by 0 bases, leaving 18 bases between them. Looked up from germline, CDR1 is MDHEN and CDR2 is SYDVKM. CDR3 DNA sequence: TGTGCCAGCAGCCCGAGACTGGAACCTAGCTCCTACGAGCAGTACTTC. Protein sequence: CASSPRLEPSSYEQYF.

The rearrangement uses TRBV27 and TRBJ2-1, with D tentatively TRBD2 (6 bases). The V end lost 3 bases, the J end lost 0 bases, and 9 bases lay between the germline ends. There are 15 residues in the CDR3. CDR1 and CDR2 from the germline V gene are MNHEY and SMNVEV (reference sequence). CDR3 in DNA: TGTGCCAGCAGTTTGGAGGGGAGCTCCTACAATGAGCAGTTCTTC. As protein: CASSLEGSSYNEQFF.

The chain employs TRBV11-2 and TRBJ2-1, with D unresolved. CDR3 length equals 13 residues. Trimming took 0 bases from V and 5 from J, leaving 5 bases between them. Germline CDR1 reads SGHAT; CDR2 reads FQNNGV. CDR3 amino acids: CASSLELHNEQFF. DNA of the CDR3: TGTGCCAGCAGCTTAGAACTTCACAATGAGCAGTTCTTC.

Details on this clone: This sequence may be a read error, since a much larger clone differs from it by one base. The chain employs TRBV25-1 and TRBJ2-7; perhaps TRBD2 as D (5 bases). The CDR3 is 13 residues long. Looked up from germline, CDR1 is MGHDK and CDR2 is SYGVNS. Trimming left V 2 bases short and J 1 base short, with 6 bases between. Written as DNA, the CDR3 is TGTGCCAGCAGTGAAGGACTGTCCTACGAGCAGTACTTC. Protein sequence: CASSEGLSYEQYF.

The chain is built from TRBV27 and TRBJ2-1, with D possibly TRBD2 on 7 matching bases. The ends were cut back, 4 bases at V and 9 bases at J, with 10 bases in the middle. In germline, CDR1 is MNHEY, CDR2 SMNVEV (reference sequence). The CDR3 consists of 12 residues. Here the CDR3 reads CASSWEGGEQFF. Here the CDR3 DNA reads TGTGCCAGCAGTTGGGAGGGGGGTGAGCAGTTCTTC.

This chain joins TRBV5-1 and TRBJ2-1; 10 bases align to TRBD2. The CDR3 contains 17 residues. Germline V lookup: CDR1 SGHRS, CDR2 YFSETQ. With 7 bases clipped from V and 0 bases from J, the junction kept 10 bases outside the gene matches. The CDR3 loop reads CASSGHSSGSSYNEQFF. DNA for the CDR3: TGCGCCAGCTCAGGCCATTCTAGCGGGAGCTCCTACAATGAGCAGTTCTTC.

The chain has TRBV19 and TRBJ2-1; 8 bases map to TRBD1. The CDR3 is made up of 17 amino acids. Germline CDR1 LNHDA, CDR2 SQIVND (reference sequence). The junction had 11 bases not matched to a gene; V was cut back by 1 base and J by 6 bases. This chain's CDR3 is CASSIGGRGRKVNEQFF. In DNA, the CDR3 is TGTGCCAGTAGTATAGGTGGCAGGGGGCGAAAGGTCAATGAGCAGTTCTTC.

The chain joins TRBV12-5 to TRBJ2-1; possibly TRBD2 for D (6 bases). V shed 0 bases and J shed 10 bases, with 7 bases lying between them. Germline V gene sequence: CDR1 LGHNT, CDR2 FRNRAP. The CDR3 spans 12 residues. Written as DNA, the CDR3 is TGTGCTAGTGGTTTGGTACGGGGGGAGCAGTTCTTC. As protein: CASGLVRGEQFF.

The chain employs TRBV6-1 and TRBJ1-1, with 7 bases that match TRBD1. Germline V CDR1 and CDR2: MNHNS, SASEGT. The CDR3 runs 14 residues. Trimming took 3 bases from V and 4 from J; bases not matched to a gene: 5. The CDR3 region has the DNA TGTGCCAGCAGTGACCACCCAGGGGGCACTGAAGCTTTCTTT. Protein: CASSDHPGGTEAFF.

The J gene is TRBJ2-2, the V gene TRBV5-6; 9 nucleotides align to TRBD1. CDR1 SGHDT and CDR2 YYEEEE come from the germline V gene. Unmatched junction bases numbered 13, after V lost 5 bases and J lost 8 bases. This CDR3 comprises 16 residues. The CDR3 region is CASSPDRGFSSGELFF. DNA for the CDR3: TGTGCCAGCAGTCCAGACAGGGGGTTCTCTTCTGGGGAGCTGTTTTTT.

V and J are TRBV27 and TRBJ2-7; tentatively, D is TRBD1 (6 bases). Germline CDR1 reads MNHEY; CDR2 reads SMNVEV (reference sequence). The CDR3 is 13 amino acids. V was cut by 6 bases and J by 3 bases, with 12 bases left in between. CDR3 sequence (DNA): TGTGCCAGCAGGATCGGACAGCACTACGAGCAGTACTTC. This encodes CASRIGQHYEQYF.

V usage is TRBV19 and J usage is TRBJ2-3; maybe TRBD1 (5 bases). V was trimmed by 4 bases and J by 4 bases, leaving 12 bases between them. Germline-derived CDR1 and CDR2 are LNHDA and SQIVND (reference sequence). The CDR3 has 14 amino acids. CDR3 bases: TGTGCCAGTAGTACTAATGGGGCTGCAGATACGCAGTATTTT. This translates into CASSTNGAADTQYF.

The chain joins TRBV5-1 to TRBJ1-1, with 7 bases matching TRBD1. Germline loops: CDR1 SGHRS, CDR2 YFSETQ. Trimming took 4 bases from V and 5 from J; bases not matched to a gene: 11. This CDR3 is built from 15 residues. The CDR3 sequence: CASSIQTGLVTEAFF. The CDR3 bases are TGCGCCAGCAGCATTCAGACAGGGTTAGTGACTGAAGCTTTCTTT.

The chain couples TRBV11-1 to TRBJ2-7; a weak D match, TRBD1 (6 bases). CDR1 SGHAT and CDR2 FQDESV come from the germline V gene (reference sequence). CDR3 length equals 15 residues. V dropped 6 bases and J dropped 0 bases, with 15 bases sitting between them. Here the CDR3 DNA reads TGTGCCAGCAGTAAACAGGGCTCAAGCTCCTACGAGCAGTACTTC. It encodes CASSKQGSSSYEQYF.

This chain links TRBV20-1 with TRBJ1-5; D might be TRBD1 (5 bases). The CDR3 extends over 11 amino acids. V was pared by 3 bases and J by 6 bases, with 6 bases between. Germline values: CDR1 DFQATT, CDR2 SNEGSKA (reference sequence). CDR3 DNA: TGCAGTGCTAGTCAGGGTCAGCCCCAGCATTTT. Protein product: CSASQGQPQHF.

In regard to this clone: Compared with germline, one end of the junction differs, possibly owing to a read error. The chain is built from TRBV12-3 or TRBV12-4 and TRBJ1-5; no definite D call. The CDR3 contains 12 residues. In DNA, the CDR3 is TGTGCCAGCAGCTCGCCCGGGTCCCCGCCCCGCTTT. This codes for CASSSPGSPPRF.

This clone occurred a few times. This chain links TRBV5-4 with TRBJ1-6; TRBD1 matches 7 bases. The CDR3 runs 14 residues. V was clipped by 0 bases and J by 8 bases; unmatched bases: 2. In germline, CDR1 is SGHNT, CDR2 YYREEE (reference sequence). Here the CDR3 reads CASSLEGADSPLHF. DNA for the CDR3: TGTGCCAGCAGCTTGGAGGGGGCGGATTCACCCCTCCACTTT.

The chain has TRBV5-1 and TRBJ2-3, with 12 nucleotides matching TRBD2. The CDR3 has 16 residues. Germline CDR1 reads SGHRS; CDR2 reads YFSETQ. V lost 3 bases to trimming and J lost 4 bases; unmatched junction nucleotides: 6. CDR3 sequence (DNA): TGCGCCAGCAGCTATTCTAGCGGGAGGGCCTCAGATACGCAGTATTTT. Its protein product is CASSYSSGRASDTQYF.